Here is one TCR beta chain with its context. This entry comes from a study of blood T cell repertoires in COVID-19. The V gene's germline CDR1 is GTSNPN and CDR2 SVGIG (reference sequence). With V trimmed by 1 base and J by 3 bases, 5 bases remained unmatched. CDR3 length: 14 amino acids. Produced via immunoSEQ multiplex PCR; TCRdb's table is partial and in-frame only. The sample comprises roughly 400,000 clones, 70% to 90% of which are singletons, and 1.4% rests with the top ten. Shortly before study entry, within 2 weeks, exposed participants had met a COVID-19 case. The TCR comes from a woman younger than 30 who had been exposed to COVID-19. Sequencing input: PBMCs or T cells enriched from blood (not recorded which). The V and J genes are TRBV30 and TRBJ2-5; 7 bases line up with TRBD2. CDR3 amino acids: CAWSAFGGKETQYF. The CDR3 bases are TGTGCCTGGAGTGCATTCGGGGGGAAAGAGACCCAGTACTTC.